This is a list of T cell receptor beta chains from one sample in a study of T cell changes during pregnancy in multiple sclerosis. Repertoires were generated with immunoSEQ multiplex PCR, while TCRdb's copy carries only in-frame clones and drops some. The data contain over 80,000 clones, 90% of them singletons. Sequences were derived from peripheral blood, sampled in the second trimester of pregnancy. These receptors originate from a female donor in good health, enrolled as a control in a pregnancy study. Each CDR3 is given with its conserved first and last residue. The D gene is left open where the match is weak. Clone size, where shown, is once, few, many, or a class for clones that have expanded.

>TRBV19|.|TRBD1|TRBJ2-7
CASSAVVQGSSYEQYF
TGTGCCAGTAGCGCCGTCGTACAGGGGAGCTCCTACGAGCAGTACTTC
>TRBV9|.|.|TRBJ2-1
CASSVERGHVGYNEQFF
TGTGCCAGCAGCGTAGAAAGGGGCCATGTCGGCTACAATGAGCAGTTCTTC
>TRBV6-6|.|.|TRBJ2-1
CASRPGTGTFNEQFF
TGTGCCAGCAGGCCTGGAACCGGGACTTTCAATGAGCAGTTCTTC
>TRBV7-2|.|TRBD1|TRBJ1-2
CASSRPGQGGGYTF
TGTGCCAGCAGCCGTCCGGGACAGGGTGGTGGCTACACCTTC
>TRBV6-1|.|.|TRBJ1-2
CASGGVGRNYGYTF
TGTGCCAGCGGCGGGGTGGGGAGGAACTATGGCTACACCTTC
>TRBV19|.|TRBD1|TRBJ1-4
CASNDARGRSAEKLFF
TGTGCCAGTAATGATGCCAGGGGGCGGTCGGCCGAAAAACTGTTTTTT
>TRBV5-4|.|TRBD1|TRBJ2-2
CASSPGTGGEGPGELFF
TGTGCCAGCAGCCCGGGGACAGGGGGAGAAGGGCCCGGGGAGCTGTTTTTT
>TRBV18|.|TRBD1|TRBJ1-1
CASSPRDRGSYTEAFF
TGTGCCAGCTCACCCCGGGACAGGGGATCGTACACTGAAGCTTTCTTT
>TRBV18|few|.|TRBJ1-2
CASSPLGAPGNYGYTF
TGTGCCAGCTCACCACTAGGGGCACCCGGCAACTATGGCTACACCTTC
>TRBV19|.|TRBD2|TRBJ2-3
CASSLAGVEDTQYF
TGTGCCAGTAGCCTAGCGGGAGTAGAGGATACGCAGTATTTT
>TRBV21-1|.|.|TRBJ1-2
CASSKGPDRTGDYGYTF
TGTGCCAGCAGCAAAGGACCCGACAGGACCGGGGATTATGGCTACACCTTC
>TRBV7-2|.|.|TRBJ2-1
CASSTRTEGHEQFF
TGTGCCAGCAGCACCAGGACGGAGGGACATGAGCAGTTCTTC
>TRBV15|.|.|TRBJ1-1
CATSSPGRNTEAFF
TGTGCCACCAGCAGTCCCGGGAGGAACACTGAAGCTTTCTTT
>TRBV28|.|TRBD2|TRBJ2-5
CASSLGTGGEETQYF
TGTGCCAGCAGTTTAGGGACGGGGGGGGAAGAGACCCAGTACTTC
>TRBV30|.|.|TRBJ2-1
CAWGLPLQLRQFF
TGTGCCTGGGGACTCCCCCTACAGCTACGGCAGTTCTTC
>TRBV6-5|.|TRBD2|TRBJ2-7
CASSYSGGGAAYEQYF
TGTGCCAGCAGTTACTCGGGCGGGGGGGCGGCCTACGAGCAGTACTTC
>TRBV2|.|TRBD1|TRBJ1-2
CASRGTGGSDYGYTF
TGTGCCAGCAGGGGGACAGGTGGGTCGGACTATGGCTACACCTTC
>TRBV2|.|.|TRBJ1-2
CASTVFTPLGLYGYTF
TGTGCCAGCACCGTTTTTACACCTCTGGGACTCTATGGCTACACCTTC
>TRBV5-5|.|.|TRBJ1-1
CASSFRTDENTEAFF
TGTGCCAGCAGCTTTAGGACAGATGAGAACACTGAAGCTTTCTTT
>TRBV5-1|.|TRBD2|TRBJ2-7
CASSLTSGGPAFDYEQYF
TGCGCCAGCAGCTTGACTAGCGGGGGCCCCGCCTTCGACTACGAGCAGTACTTC
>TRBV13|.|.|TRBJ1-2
CASSLGKGIGSGYTF
TGTGCCAGCAGCTTAGGGAAGGGGATTGGCTCCGGCTACACCTTC
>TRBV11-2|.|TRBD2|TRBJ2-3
CASSLSTSTDTQYF
TGTGCCAGCAGCCTCTCGACTAGCACCGATACGCAGTATTTT
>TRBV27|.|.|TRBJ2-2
CASSYRDRELFF
TGTGCCAGCAGTTACAGGGACCGCGAGCTGTTTTTT
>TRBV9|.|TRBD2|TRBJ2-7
CASSGAMSGRAALEQYF
TGTGCCAGCAGCGGAGCCATGAGCGGGAGGGCCGCTCTCGAGCAGTACTTC
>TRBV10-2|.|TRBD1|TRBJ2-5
CASSEPGQRQETQYF
TGCGCCAGCAGTGAGCCGGGACAGCGACAAGAGACCCAGTACTTC
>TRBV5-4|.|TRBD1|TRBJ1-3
CASSGEDRAGNTIYF
TGTGCCAGCAGCGGAGAGGACAGGGCTGGAAACACCATATATTTT
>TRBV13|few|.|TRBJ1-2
CASSLEGLQGKRDYGYTF
TGTGCCAGCAGCTTAGAGGGCCTACAGGGAAAAAGAGACTATGGCTACACCTTC
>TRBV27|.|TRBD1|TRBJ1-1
CASTPTGAVSEAFF
TGTGCCAGCACCCCGACAGGGGCGGTGTCCGAAGCTTTCTTT
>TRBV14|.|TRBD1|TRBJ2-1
CASSPLDRVNEQFF
TGTGCCAGCAGCCCTTTAGACAGGGTAAATGAGCAGTTCTTC
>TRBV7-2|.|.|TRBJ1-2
CASSSGQTDYGYTF
TGTGCCAGCAGCTCTGGACAGACTGACTATGGCTACACCTTC
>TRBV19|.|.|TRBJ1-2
CASTIGQHYGYTF
TGTGCCAGTACCATCGGACAGCACTATGGCTACACCTTC
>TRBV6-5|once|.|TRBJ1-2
CASSPTGRGYGYTF
TGTGCCAGCAGTCCCACGGGCAGGGGCTATGGCTACACCTTC
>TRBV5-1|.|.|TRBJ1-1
CASSLDPGSNTEAFF
TGCGCCAGCAGCTTGGACCCAGGGTCGAACACTGAAGCTTTCTTT
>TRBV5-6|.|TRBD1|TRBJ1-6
CASSPKDRSESPLHF
TGTGCCAGCAGCCCCAAGGACAGGTCGGAATCACCCCTCCACTTT
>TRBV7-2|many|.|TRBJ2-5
CASSPSGGETQYF
TGTGCCAGCAGCCCCAGCGGAGGGGAGACCCAGTACTTC
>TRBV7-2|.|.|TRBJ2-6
CASSLLGANVLTF
TGTGCCAGCAGCCTCCTAGGGGCCAACGTCCTGACTTTC